This TCR beta chain was sequenced during a study of graft-versus-host responses after intestinal transplantation. Across the study: Anti-thymocyte globulin induction, then tacrolimus and steroids for two to four years, went to all recipients. Study-level findings and limits: Early post-transplant falls in HvG clones accompanied the peak levels of circulating GvH clones.

Graft specimens yielded both intraepithelial and lamina propria lymphocytes. The protocol was immunoSEQ multiplex PCR, while the TCRdb copy is restricted to in-frame clones and leaves out a portion. Among about 22,000 clones listed, around 78% were seen once. Concerning this clone itself: Its target is unknown.

CDR1 and CDR2 from the germline V gene are LGHNA and YSLEER. The V segment lost 0 bases and the J segment 7 bases; nucleotides outside the gene matches: 11. This CDR3 has 16 amino acids. The rearrangement uses TRBV4-3 and TRBJ2-5; 7 bases line up with TRBD2. This TCR was recovered from a human patient who received an intestinal transplant, so some T cells may come from the graft donor. Here the sequenced sample was ileum tissue, taken 12 days after intestinal transplant. CDR3 sequence: CASSQDNWEGLGTQYF. The CDR3 nucleotides are TGCGCCAGCAGCCAAGATAATTGGGAGGGCCTCGGGACCCAGTACTTC.